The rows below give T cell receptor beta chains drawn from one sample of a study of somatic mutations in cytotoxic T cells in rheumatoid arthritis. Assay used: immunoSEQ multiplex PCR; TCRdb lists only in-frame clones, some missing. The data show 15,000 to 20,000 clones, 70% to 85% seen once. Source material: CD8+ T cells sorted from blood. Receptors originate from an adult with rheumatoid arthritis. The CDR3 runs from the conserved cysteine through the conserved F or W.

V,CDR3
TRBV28,CASSFASGFWGNGYTF
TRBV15,CATSKGGELNTEAFF
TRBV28,CASSLKLAGEPRTYNEQFF
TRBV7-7,CASSYPRVDRVQTDTQYF
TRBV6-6,CASSFRQVDTEAFF
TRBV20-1,CSARDGSLWYF
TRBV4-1,CASSQPERGRVSGELFF
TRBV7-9,CASSLYLADTQYF
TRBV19,CASSNFAANYGYTF
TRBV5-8,CASSLGQGTTDTQYF
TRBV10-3,CAISEGSSGDDTGELFF
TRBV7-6,CASSLYSRGGEETQYF
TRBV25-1,CASSEHRTNQPQHF
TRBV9,CASSGQETEAFF
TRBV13,CASSWTFRNEKLFF
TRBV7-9,CASSPTGEENTIYF
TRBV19,CASIGTSGETQYF
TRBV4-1,CASSQYWTGGQPQHF
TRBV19,CASSITSGGSDTQYF
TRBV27,CASSFLRGGGDTQYF
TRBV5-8,CASSGGGTGNTIYF
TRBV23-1,CASSPRDSLNEQFF
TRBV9,CASSAGAGHTLTDTQYF
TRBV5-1,CASSLGGSPDTEAFF
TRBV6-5,CASSYSRQRNQPQHF
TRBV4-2,CASSQDKLDTDTQYF
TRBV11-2,CASSLGIGAASPLHF
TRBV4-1,CASSQGLHNSYNEQFF
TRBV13,CASSFREGAADTQYF
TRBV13,CASSSMDSQISGNTIYF
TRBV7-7,CASSLESGARETQYF
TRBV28,CASRLRTESYEQYF
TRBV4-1,CASSQDPGYQPQHF
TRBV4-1,CASSQGAAGAYEQYF
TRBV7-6,CASSLSDPRYNEQFF